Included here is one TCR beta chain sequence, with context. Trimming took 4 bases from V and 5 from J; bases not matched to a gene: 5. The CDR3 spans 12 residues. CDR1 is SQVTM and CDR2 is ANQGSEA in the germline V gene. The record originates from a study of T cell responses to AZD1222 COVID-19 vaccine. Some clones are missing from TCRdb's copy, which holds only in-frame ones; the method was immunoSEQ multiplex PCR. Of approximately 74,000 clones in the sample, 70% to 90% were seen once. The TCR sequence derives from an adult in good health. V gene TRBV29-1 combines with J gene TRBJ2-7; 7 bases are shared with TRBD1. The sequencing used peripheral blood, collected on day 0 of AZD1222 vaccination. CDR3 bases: TGCAGCGTTGGGTACAGGGGAAACGAGCAGTACTTC. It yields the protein CSVGYRGNEQYF.